These 32 T cell receptor beta chains came from one sample sequenced in a study of blood T cells in healthy people across ages. Using a J-beta primer mix together with a sample-barcoded 5' primer, a second PCR was run for roughly 6 to 12 cycles. TCRdb passed the 5' RACE reads through MiXCR, listing each CDR3 protein once. The sample lists about 680,000 distinct CDR3 sequences, 45% to 50% occurring once. Sequencing input: blood. These receptor sequences come from a woman aged 55 to 70 in good health.

The V gene is TRBV20-1, the J gene TRBJ2-7; D is perhaps TRBD2 (5 bases). V lost 8 bases to trimming and J lost 2 bases, with 19 bases between them. The CDR3 is 14 residues long. The germline CDR1 and CDR2 sequences are DFQATT and SNEGSKA (reference sequence). In DNA form, the CDR3 reads TGCAGTACTGGGCCAGGAACCGGGACCTACGAGCAGTACTTC. It specifies CSTGPGTGTYEQYF.

This clonotype was counted only a few times. The chain employs TRBV6-6 and TRBJ2-7; D assignment may be TRBD1 or TRBD2 (5 bases each). CDR1 is MNHNY, CDR2 SVGAGI, per germline (reference sequence). Trimming cost V 5 bases and J 6 bases, with 14 bases left between them. CDR3 length: 13 residues. CDR3 amino acids: CASSKGYSGEQYF. The CDR3 nucleotides are TGTGCCAGCAGTAAGGGGTACAGCGGCGAGCAGTACTTC.

The chain has TRBV12-3 or TRBV12-4 and TRBJ2-7, with 7 bases fitting TRBD1. The CDR3 loop spans 16 amino acids. V lost 1 base and J lost 3; bases outside the gene matches: 9. This CDR3 reads CASSLGNRGLFYEQYF. In DNA, the CDR3 is TGTGCCAGCAGTTTAGGCAACAGGGGATTGTTCTACGAGCAGTACTTC.

The V call is TRBV7-2, the J call TRBJ1-1; D is unclear. CDR3 length: 12 residues. Germline-derived CDR1 and CDR2 are SGHTA and FQGNSA. V was trimmed by 6 bases and J by 4 bases, leaving 9 bases between them. The CDR3 region has the DNA TGTGCCAGCAGTTTATGGCGCACTGAAGCTTTCTTT. Translated: CASSLWRTEAFF.

CDR3: CASSQDTSNTEAFF. The CDR3 nucleotides read TGTGCCAGCAGTCAGGACACTTCGAACACTGAAGCTTTCTTT. This sequence joins TRBV7-9 and TRBJ1-1, with a possible D match to TRBD1 (5 bases). The CDR3 runs 14 residues. Germline V gene data show CDR1 as SEHNR and CDR2 as FQNEAQ (reference sequence). V shed 6 bases and J shed 1 base, with 12 bases lying between them.

This chain joins TRBV20-1 and TRBJ1-1; unclear D gene. Looked up from germline, CDR1 is DFQATT and CDR2 is SNEGSKA (reference sequence). This CDR3 spans 12 amino acids. Trimming removed 0 bases at V and 3 bases at J, with 5 bases between. Written as DNA, the CDR3 is TGCAGTGCTAGAGATTTGGACACTGAAGCTTTCTTT. Encoded protein: CSARDLDTEAFF.

This clonotype was found a few times. The rearrangement joins TRBV29-1 to TRBJ2-3; D gene uncertain. The CDR3 covers 12 residues. Germline loops: CDR1 SQVTM, CDR2 ANQGSEA. The V end was cut by 0 bases, the J end by 6 bases, with 7 bases between. CDR3 residues: CSVEDLDDTQYF. The CDR3 DNA is TGCAGCGTTGAAGATCTGGACGATACGCAGTATTTT.

The J gene is TRBJ2-7, the V gene TRBV29-1, with TRBD1 matching 9 bases. With V trimmed by 7 bases and J by 3 bases, 4 bases remained unmatched. This CDR3 is built from 12 residues. Germline CDR1 and CDR2: SQVTM and ANQGSEA. CDR3 DNA: TGCAGCGCTGGGACAGGGTTCTACGAGCAGTACTTC. It is translated as CSAGTGFYEQYF.

The chain recombines TRBV5-5 with TRBJ2-7; D remains unclear. CDR1 SGHKS and CDR2 YYEKEE come from the germline V gene (reference sequence). Trimming stripped 4 bases from V and 1 base from J, with 15 bases between. There are 15 residues in the CDR3. CDR3 nucleotides: TGTGCCAGCAGCCCTTCCCTAGGGATATCCTACGAGCAGTACTTC. It translates to CASSPSLGISYEQYF. Full variable domain (rest looked up from reference TRBV5-5 and TRBJ2-7): DAGVTQSPTHLIKTRGQQVTLRCSPISGHKSVSWYQQVLGQGPQFIFQYYEKEERGRGNFPDRFSARQFPNYSSELNVNALLLGDSALYLCASSPSLGISYEQYFGPGTRLTVT.

The rearrangement joins TRBV6-5 to TRBJ2-7; the match to TRBD2 covers 10 bases. V lost 6 bases, J lost 3 bases, and 5 bases stayed unmatched. Looked up from germline, CDR1 is MNHEY and CDR2 is SVGAGI. CDR3 length equals 14 residues. Here the CDR3 reads CASRPLAGLYEQYF. The CDR3 DNA reads TGTGCCAGCAGGCCACTAGCGGGGCTCTACGAGCAGTACTTC.

The V and J genes are TRBV20-1 and TRBJ1-1; no clear D. This CDR3 spans 11 amino acids. Between the trimmed V and J ends, which lost 2 bases and 4 bases, there was a span of 5 bases. Germline CDR1 reads DFQATT; CDR2 reads SNEGSKA (reference sequence). CDR3 sequence (DNA): TGCAGTGCTAGACCAGTCACTGAAGCTTTCTTT. It codes for CSARPVTEAFF.

This clonotype has more than one count but fewer than ten. The rearrangement joins TRBV7-2 to TRBJ2-4, with 9 bases that match TRBD1. The germline CDR1 and CDR2 sequences are SGHTA and FQGNSA. Losses at the gene ends were 6 bases for V and 6 bases for J; bases not matched to a gene: 9. The CDR3 is made up of 15 amino acids. CDR3 coding DNA: TGTGCCAGCAGTTTTGGGGGGGGACAGGGAAACATTCAGTACTTC. Translated: CASSFGGGQGNIQYF.

V gene TRBV20-1 combines with J gene TRBJ1-1; D is unclear. CDR1 and CDR2 (germline): DFQATT, SNEGSKA (reference sequence). Trimming took 0 bases from V and 0 from J, leaving 11 bases between them. The CDR3 extends over 15 amino acids. CDR3 protein: CSARDRRHLNTEAFF. CDR3 coding DNA: TGCAGTGCTAGAGATCGCCGACACTTGAACACTGAAGCTTTCTTT.

This chain connects TRBV5-1 to TRBJ1-2; 9 bases are a match to TRBD1. Trimming took 4 bases from V and 3 from J; bases not matched to a gene: 7. The CDR3 is 15 amino acids. Germline V gives CDR1 SGHRS, CDR2 YFSETQ. Written as DNA, the CDR3 is TGCGCCAGCAGCCCAAAGACAGGGGGAGACTATGGCTACACCTTC. Translation: CASSPKTGGDYGYTF.

This chain connects TRBV7-8 to TRBJ2-3; D call uncertain. This CDR3 contains 15 residues. Germline CDR1 SGHVS, CDR2 FQNEAQ. V gave up 4 bases and J gave up 0 bases, with 11 bases separating them. The CDR3 spells CASSSNRPSTDTQYF. The CDR3 DNA reads as TGTGCCAGCAGCTCAAACAGACCTAGCACAGATACGCAGTATTTT.

The chain has TRBV7-2 and TRBJ1-1; D is uncertain. The CDR3 extends over 14 amino acids. Germline V gene sequence: CDR1 SGHTA, CDR2 FQGNSA. V was pared by 4 bases and J by 5 bases, with 14 bases between. CDR3: CASSSDARGTEAFF. The CDR3 nucleotides read TGTGCCAGCAGCTCGGACGCCAGAGGAACTGAAGCTTTCTTT.

For this clonotype: Sequence at one end of the junction differs from germline and may be a read error. The V call is TRBV27, the J call TRBJ2-3; 11 bases are shared with TRBD2. Germline assignment: CDR1 MNHEY and CDR2 SMNVEV (reference sequence). The CDR3 has 16 amino acids. CDR3 nucleotide sequence: TGTACCAGCAGTTTCCAACTAGCGGGAGCGGGAGATACGCAGTATTTT. Translating gives CTSSFQLAGAGDTQYF.

In nucleotides, the CDR3 is TGTGCCAGCAGTTTTGGGAGGCGCACAGATACGCAGTATTTT. Translation: CASSFGRRTDTQYF. The chain employs TRBV28 and TRBJ2-3, with D maybe TRBD2 (6 bases). Per germline, CDR1 MDHEN and CDR2 SYDVKM. The CDR3 is 14 residues long. V was shortened by 3 bases and J by 1 base, with 8 bases between the two germline ends.

This clonotype was counted a few times. The chain joins TRBV5-1 to TRBJ2-1; TRBD1 is a possible D gene (5 bases). The CDR3 sequence is 13 residues long. The germline V gene has CDR1 SGHRS and CDR2 YFSETQ. V was cut by 0 bases and J by 6 bases, with 7 bases left in between. The CDR3 spells CASSLGQPNEQFF. DNA for the CDR3: TGCGCCAGCAGCTTGGGACAGCCCAATGAGCAGTTCTTC. Filled out from reference TRBV5-1 and TRBJ2-1, the complete variable domain reads KAGVTQTPRYLIKTRGQQVTLSCSPISGHRSVSWYQQTPGQGLQFLFEYFSETQRNKGNFPGRFSGRQFSNSRSEMNVSTLELGDSALYLCASSLGQPNEQFFGPGTRLTVL.

This clonotype was counted between two and nine times. This may arise from a read error, as a much more abundant clone is one base away. V usage is TRBV25-1 and J usage is TRBJ2-3; 7 bases agree with TRBD2. This CDR3 has 14 amino acids. CDR1 and CDR2 (germline): MGHDK, SYGVNS. CDR3 in DNA: TGTGCCAGCAGCCCGGGGAGGGGAGGAGATATGCAGTATTTT. This translates into CASSPGRGGDMQYF.

This clonotype turned up a few times. This chain connects TRBV20-1 to TRBJ2-5; D gene ambiguous. CDR1 and CDR2 from the germline V gene are DFQATT and SNEGSKA (reference sequence). V was trimmed by 7 bases and J by 3 bases, leaving 18 bases between them. The CDR3 is 14 residues long. The CDR3 region is CSEPVTTTKETQYF. CDR3 sequence (DNA): TGCAGTGAGCCGGTCACAACAACAAAAGAGACCCAGTACTTC.

V usage is TRBV7-2 and J usage is TRBJ2-7; no clear D. CDR1 SGHTA and CDR2 FQGNSA come from the germline V gene. Trimming shortened V by 3 bases and J by 3 bases, and 9 bases separated the two germline ends. This CDR3 has 13 amino acids. The CDR3 sequence is CASSLGIIYEQYF. As DNA, the CDR3 is TGTGCCAGCAGCTTGGGCATTATCTACGAGCAGTACTTC.

The rearrangement uses TRBV6-1 and TRBJ2-5; TRBD1 or TRBD2 may be the D gene (6 bases each). The DNA end favors TRBJ2-7, so the J call may be wrong. Per the germline V gene, CDR1 is MNHNS and CDR2 is SASEGT. This CDR3 region has 14 residues. CDR3: CASSARQEGYEQYF. The CDR3 DNA follows: TGTGCCAGCAGTGCCAGACAGGAGGGCTACGAGCAGTACTTC.

This chain joins TRBV7-2 and TRBJ2-3; D uncertain. CDR3 size: 15 residues. Germline loops: CDR1 SGHTA, CDR2 FQGNSA. Trimming took off 5 bases at V and 2 bases at J, with 14 bases between the two ends. CDR3 protein: CASSVTRFPTDTQYF. CDR3 coding DNA: TGTGCCAGCAGCGTGACTCGCTTCCCCACAGATACGCAGTATTTT.

This clonotype was detected many times. This sequence joins TRBV28 and TRBJ2-1, with 9 bases fitting TRBD1. The CDR3 is 16 residues long. CDR1 and CDR2 from the germline V gene are MDHEN and SYDVKM. V dropped 5 bases and J dropped 2; count of bases not matched to a gene: 7. CDR3 amino acids: CASSQPGQGTYNEQFF. The CDR3 DNA reads as TGTGCCAGCAGTCAACCGGGACAGGGAACCTACAATGAGCAGTTCTTC.

This clonotype was seen only a few times. This chain connects TRBV7-6 to TRBJ2-7, with 7 nucleotides matching TRBD1. The CDR3 has 15 residues. V shed 5 bases, J shed 0 bases, and the junction held 7 bases outside the gene matches. CDR1 is SGHVS and CDR2 is FNYEAQ in the germline V gene. The CDR3 nucleotides are TGTGCCAGCAGCCCTTGGACAGGTACCTCCTACGAGCAGTACTTC. It encodes CASSPWTGTSYEQYF.

The table lists this clonotype with a few counts. V is TRBV28 and J is TRBJ2-5; 7 bases fit TRBD1. Unmatched junction bases numbered 1, after V lost 2 bases and J lost 1 base. This CDR3 spans 14 amino acids. Germline loops: CDR1 MDHEN, CDR2 SYDVKM. CDR3 in amino acids: CASSLGDSQETQYF. The CDR3 DNA is TGTGCCAGCAGTTTAGGGGACAGCCAAGAGACCCAGTACTTC. Filled out from reference TRBV28 and TRBJ2-5, the complete variable domain reads DVKVTQSSRYLVKRTGEKVFLECVQDMDHENMFWYRQDPGLGLRLIYFSYDVKMKEKGDIPEGYSVSREKKERFSLILESASTNQTSMYLCASSLGDSQETQYFGPGTRLLVL.

The chain links TRBV6-1 to TRBJ1-5; D not resolved. CDR3 length: 12 residues. Trimming left V 3 bases short and J 5 bases short, with 5 bases between. Germline CDR1 and CDR2: MNHNS and SASEGT. The CDR3 DNA is TGTGCCAGCAGTGATGGGTATCAGCCCCAGCATTTT. It yields the protein CASSDGYQPQHF.

Ten or more counts support this clonotype. The chain couples TRBV7-2 to TRBJ1-2; D not certain. The germline V gene encodes CDR1 SGHTA and CDR2 FQGNSA. Trimming took off 1 base at V and 4 bases at J, with 4 bases between the two ends. The CDR3 runs 12 residues. The CDR3 DNA reads as TGTGCCAGCAGCTTAGTCGGCTATGGCTACACCTTC. Its protein is CASSLVGYGYTF.

The V call is TRBV4-3, the J call TRBJ2-1, with TRBD2 as a possible D gene (7 bases). The CDR3 has 15 residues. The V gene lost 0 bases and the J gene lost 7 bases, with 13 bases spanning the gap. CDR1 and CDR2 (germline): LGHNA, YSLEER. The CDR3 spells CASSQEGGGLNEQFF. CDR3 DNA: TGCGCCAGCAGCCAAGAGGGAGGGGGTCTGAATGAGCAGTTCTTC.

This clonotype was counted at least ten times. The chain recombines TRBV12-3 or TRBV12-4 with TRBJ1-2, with D uncertain. CDR3 size: 13 residues. V lost 6 bases and J 3 bases, leaving 11 bases between the germline ends. The CDR3: CASSLTEDYGYTF. In DNA, the CDR3 is TGTGCCAGCAGCCTAACCGAGGACTATGGCTACACCTTC.

This clonotype has more than one count but fewer than ten. The rearrangement uses TRBV24-1 and TRBJ2-5; D is unresolved. This CDR3 is 12 amino acids long. CDR1 KGHDR and CDR2 SFDVKD come from the germline V gene. V was pared by 2 bases and J by 7 bases, with 7 bases between. CDR3 sequence: CATSDWRGTQYF. CDR3 DNA sequence: TGTGCCACCAGTGATTGGAGAGGGACCCAGTACTTC.